The sequence of this TCR beta chain was determined in a study of T cell repertoires in cytomegalovirus infection. Study at large: Recently described HLA-C-restricted plus well-studied HLA-B-restricted CMV epitopes were used. Carrying CMV and the relevant HLA type showed in public TCR beta signatures. Study-wide results and caveats: It was HLA-C-restricted CMV-specific TCR beta clonotypes that dominated the response ex vivo. Using cumulative public TCR beta family frequency, the authors identified those who carried CMV together with the relevant HLA.

TCRdb re-called the reads through MiXCR, storing one row per CDR3 protein. Among 50,000 or so distinct CDR3 sequences listed, about a fifth were seen once. In its sample, this clonotype was seen a few times. What it recognizes is unknown. The germline V and J ends were trimmed by 5 bases and 8 bases, with 15 bases remaining between them. The CDR3 contains 13 residues. This clonotype was sampled from a human donor in good health (CMV status not recorded). Some clones in this sample may be carry-over from other donors' samples. The rearrangement links TRBV12-3 or TRBV12-4 to TRBJ1-1; D call uncertain. This specimen consisted of CD8+ T cells from cultured PBMCs, obtained from culture after CMV antigen stimulation. The CDR3 DNA follows: TGTGCCAGCAGTGATTTGGGTCGCGGGGAAGCTTTCTTT. It specifies CASSDLGRGEAFF.